Listed below are T cell receptor beta chains from one sample, sequenced in a study of T-cell reconstitution after alpha-beta-depleted transplantation in children. TCRdb itself ran the PCR reads through MiXCR, one entry per CDR3 protein. The sample contains over 25,000 distinct CDR3 sequences, approximately 6.5% of which appear only once. The source was peripheral blood, collected 60 days after TCRalphabeta/CD19-depleted stem cell transplant. The receptors originated from a child younger than two who had a stem cell transplant for acute myeloid leukemia, so the T cells may come from the graft donor. CDR3s include the opening cysteine and the closing phenylalanine or tryptophan. Fields, in order: D gene, J gene, V gene, clone size, CDR3 protein, CDR3 DNA. D genes are given only for firm matches. Clone size is stated in some rows and not others, as once, few, many or a class when expanded.

D gene: TRBD1
J gene: TRBJ1-1
V gene: TRBV6-5
clone size: many
CDR3 protein: CASRMGTGTRMNTEAFF
CDR3 DNA: TGTGCCAGCCGTATGGGGACAGGGACACGAATGAACACTGAAGCTTTCTTT

D gene: TRBD1
J gene: TRBJ2-7
V gene: TRBV20-1
clone size: many
CDR3 protein: CSAREDRAPDTSSYEQYF
CDR3 DNA: TGCAGTGCTAGAGAGGACAGGGCGCCGGACACTAGCTCCTACGAGCAGTACTTC

D gene: -
J gene: TRBJ2-7
V gene: TRBV4-1
clone size: many
CDR3 protein: CASSPRRGPYEQYF
CDR3 DNA: TGCGCCAGCAGCCCCCGCAGGGGTCCCTACGAGCAGTACTTC

D gene: TRBD1
J gene: TRBJ1-1
V gene: TRBV9
clone size: many
CDR3 protein: CASSVPRQGVDTEAFF
CDR3 DNA: TGTGCCAGCAGCGTACCCCGACAGGGTGTCGACACTGAAGCTTTCTTT

D gene: TRBD1
J gene: TRBJ2-5
V gene: TRBV29-1
clone size: medium-sized
CDR3 protein: CSARTGAGETQYF
CDR3 DNA: TGCAGCGCTCGGACAGGGGCTGGGGAGACCCAGTACTTC

D gene: -
J gene: TRBJ2-5
V gene: TRBV7-3
clone size: many
CDR3 protein: CASSLYPGGKETQYF
CDR3 DNA: TGTGCCAGCAGCTTATACCCCGGAGGAAAAGAGACCCAGTACTTC

D gene: -
J gene: TRBJ2-1
V gene: TRBV2
clone size: -
CDR3 protein: CASSEIGTGRDEQFF
CDR3 DNA: TGTGCCAGCAGTGAAATCGGTACAGGGCGGGATGAGCAGTTCTTC

D gene: TRBD1
J gene: TRBJ1-4
V gene: TRBV20-1
clone size: many
CDR3 protein: CSARPGQGNEKLFF
CDR3 DNA: TGCAGTGCTAGACCGGGACAGGGAAATGAAAAACTGTTTTTT

D gene: -
J gene: TRBJ2-4
V gene: TRBV27
clone size: many
CDR3 protein: CASSFLHQGMAKNIQYF
CDR3 DNA: TGTGCCAGCAGTTTCCTCCATCAGGGGATGGCCAAAAACATTCAGTACTTC

D gene: -
J gene: TRBJ2-2
V gene: TRBV30
clone size: -
CDR3 protein: CAWRETGELFF
CDR3 DNA: TGTGCCTGGAGAGAGACCGGGGAGCTGTTTTTT

D gene: TRBD2
J gene: TRBJ2-2
V gene: TRBV7-6
clone size: many
CDR3 protein: CASSLGGTSANTGELFF
CDR3 DNA: TGTGCCAGCAGCTTAGGCGGGACTAGCGCGAACACCGGGGAGCTGTTTTTT

D gene: -
J gene: TRBJ2-7
V gene: TRBV15
clone size: -
CDR3 protein: CATSRDSGYEQYF
CDR3 DNA: TGTGCCACCAGCAGAGATTCGGGCTACGAGCAGTACTTC

D gene: TRBD2
J gene: TRBJ2-1
V gene: TRBV9
clone size: many
CDR3 protein: CASSVGSGSRYEQFF
CDR3 DNA: TGTGCCAGCAGCGTAGGCAGCGGGAGTCGATATGAGCAGTTCTTC

D gene: TRBD1
J gene: TRBJ2-2
V gene: TRBV7-8
clone size: few
CDR3 protein: CASSLGQGPNTGELFF
CDR3 DNA: TGTGCCAGCAGCTTAGGACAGGGGCCGAACACCGGGGAGCTGTTTTTT

D gene: -
J gene: TRBJ2-3
V gene: TRBV29-1
clone size: many
CDR3 protein: CSVEIDSRGTDTQYF
CDR3 DNA: TGCAGCGTTGAAATCGACAGTCGGGGCACAGATACGCAGTATTTT

D gene: -
J gene: TRBJ2-7
V gene: TRBV6-5
clone size: many
CDR3 protein: CASGAGLSYEQYF
CDR3 DNA: TGTGCCAGCGGAGCAGGGTTATCCTACGAGCAGTACTTC

D gene: -
J gene: TRBJ2-3
V gene: TRBV7-8
clone size: many
CDR3 protein: CASSSEPRTDTQYF
CDR3 DNA: TGTGCCAGCAGCTCCGAGCCCCGCACAGATACGCAGTATTTT

D gene: -
J gene: TRBJ2-1
V gene: TRBV19
clone size: -
CDR3 protein: CASSIGGGGYYNEQFF
CDR3 DNA: TGTGCCAGTAGTATAGGAGGGGGGGGGTACTACAATGAGCAGTTCTTC

D gene: -
J gene: TRBJ1-5
V gene: TRBV27
clone size: many
CDR3 protein: CASSSYSQANQPQHF
CDR3 DNA: TGTGCCAGCAGTTCCTACTCACAGGCTAATCAGCCCCAGCATTTT

D gene: TRBD2
J gene: TRBJ2-1
V gene: TRBV20-1
clone size: many
CDR3 protein: CSARDKGLAGRRTYNEQFF
CDR3 DNA: TGCAGTGCTAGAGATAAAGGACTAGCGGGTCGCCGCACCTACAATGAGCAGTTCTTC

D gene: -
J gene: TRBJ2-2
V gene: TRBV6-1
clone size: many
CDR3 protein: CASSQEAPGELFF
CDR3 DNA: TGTGCCAGCAGCCAGGAGGCCCCCGGGGAGCTGTTTTTT

D gene: -
J gene: TRBJ2-7
V gene: TRBV6-5
clone size: many
CDR3 protein: CASSYSQPIYEQYF
CDR3 DNA: TGTGCCAGCAGTTACTCGCAACCCATCTACGAGCAGTACTTC

D gene: -
J gene: TRBJ2-6
V gene: TRBV21-1
clone size: few
CDR3 protein: CASSKGTGTGANVLTF
CDR3 DNA: TGTGCCAGCAGCAAAGGGACAGGGACCGGGGCCAACGTCCTGACTTTC

D gene: -
J gene: TRBJ1-5
V gene: TRBV6-5
clone size: many
CDR3 protein: CASSLWWDQPQHF
CDR3 DNA: TGTGCCAGCAGTCTGTGGTGGGATCAGCCCCAGCATTTT

D gene: -
J gene: TRBJ2-3
V gene: TRBV7-9
clone size: many
CDR3 protein: CASSPGRNPHTDTQYF
CDR3 DNA: TGTGCCAGCAGCCCTGGACGAAATCCGCACACAGATACGCAGTATTTT

D gene: -
J gene: TRBJ2-7
V gene: TRBV29-1
clone size: -
CDR3 protein: CSVEEGSPYEQYF
CDR3 DNA: TGCAGCGTTGAAGAAGGGTCCCCCTACGAGCAGTACTTC

D gene: -
J gene: TRBJ2-3
V gene: TRBV11-2
clone size: many
CDR3 protein: CASSLTGGTADTQYF
CDR3 DNA: TGTGCCAGCAGCTTAACCGGCGGGACTGCAGATACGCAGTATTTT